This T cell receptor beta chain was obtained from a study of OX40 agonist ivuxolimab in advanced cancers. Findings of the study overall: CD4+ and CD8+ blood T cells expanded clonally by week 6 at 0.1 to 3.0 mg/kg.

Clones were sequenced by immunoSEQ multiplex PCR, and TCRdb holds only the in-frame ones, with some missing. The data hold tens of thousands of clones, with about 94% observed a single time. Deletions cut 0 bases from V and 0 bases from J, with 12 bases between. Germline V gene data show CDR1 as SGDLS and CDR2 as YYNGEE. This CDR3 is 17 amino acids long. Worth noting for this clone: Its antigen is unidentified.

This chain connects TRBV9 to TRBJ2-2; D is perhaps TRBD1 (5 bases). This sequence was found in an adult with an advanced solid tumor such as melanoma, head and neck, liver or kidney cancer. The source material was CD4+ or CD8+ T cells sorted from blood, sampled in a trial of the OX40 agonist ivuxolimab. CDR3 nucleotides: TGTGCCAGCAGCGTAGATAAGGGGCAACCGAACACCGGGGAGCTGTTTTTT. Translated: CASSVDKGQPNTGELFF. Looking up the rest from reference TRBV9 and TRBJ2-2 gives the full variable domain: DSGVTQTPKHLITATGQRVTLRCSPRSGDLSVYWYQQSLDQGLQFLIQYYNGEERAKGNILERFSAQQFPDLHSELNLSSLELGDSALYFCASSVDKGQPNTGELFFGEGSRLTVL.